This TCR beta chain was profiled in a study of cytomegalovirus exposure and HLA in healthy donors (TCRdb year 2017). As for the study more broadly: According to an earlier analysis of 550 to 700 of the donors, roughly 180 million T cells yielded 117 million unique TCR beta sequences and 276 Gb of sequence data. In an earlier analysis of 587 of the donors, high-throughput TCR beta sequencing was used to judge whether each TCR beta V gene segment behaved as functional or pseudogenic. HLA typing included class I and class II loci at four-digit resolution. On average, 235,054 unique TCR beta nucleotide sequences were sequenced per donor among a few hundred genotyped donors of the cohort, with roughly 18% of those sequences being non-productive. In the later analysis, no new phenotypic data were used to find candidate immune exposures; instead, reliance was placed on TCR beta sequences and their occurrence across donors. Typing coverage varied by locus: about 629-640 donors for A, B, C, DRB1 and DQB1; roughly 510 for DQA1; 600 to 610 for DPA1; under 490 for DPB1. Roughly 300 gigabases of sequencing data and 70 million to 95 million unique TCR sequences made up an early release that covered around 640 HLA-typed donors. Besides the first cohort of around 670 subjects, a separate validation cohort made up of 120 different subjects was used. Every repertoire in the discovery cohort had been generated on one and the same sequencing platform. The study combined high-throughput TCR immunosequencing, statistical association of individual TCRs with disease status, and machine learning to predict cytomegalovirus infection status. The aim of the study was to test whether cataloging public T cell receptors could identify signatures of past pathogen exposure. A few DR-DQ haplotypes were handled as single units for association and clustering because linkage in the cohort was strong. The study used immunosequencing to profile the T cell repertoires of approximately 650 subjects and linked those repertoires to cytomegalovirus serostatus. Of the approximately 400 genotyped donors, over 80% were placed in the genetic ancestry cluster associated with self-reported Caucasian donors. To study patterns of TCR occurrence, a later analysis re-analyzed previously published TCR beta repertoires from around 670 donors and added high-resolution HLA genotyping. A later genetic analysis took genome-wide SNP genotypes for about 55% of the 666 donors and used that subset as a discovery cohort. Alongside the repertoire data, information on donor age, sex, ethnicity and CMV serostatus was compiled. On the study overall, not on this receptor specifically: In a later analysis, HLA-associated TCR beta chains were found to be more clonally expanded and to have lower generation probabilities than equally common non-associated chains. The authors suggested that the approach could potentially be generalized to other disease states and immunological phenotypes. Correlated functional status among segregating V segments might reflect linkage disequilibrium, but an unknown experimental factor could not be ruled out. When HLA alleles, especially DR and DQ, strongly co-occurred, TCR associations were difficult to assign to individual alleles. Presence/absence analyses assumed roughly uniform sequencing depth across donors, an assumption that may not hold. According to a later analysis, TCR association rates differed among HLA loci, with DRB1 alleles showing the most associated TCRs and HLA-C alleles showing the fewest. The classifier was reported to diagnose cytomegalovirus status with high specificity and sensitivity in both the original and validation cohorts. Compared with the roughly 710-donor mean, donors in an Asian-associated ancestry cluster had fewer N-insertions in productive TCRs, according to a later genetic analysis. The study gave a list of 150 to 200 TCR beta chains associated with cytomegalovirus. A later genetic analysis associated a missense DCLRE1C variant with V-gene and J-gene trimming of TCR beta chains, and an independent cohort replicated the association. Only TCR beta chains were sequenced in this cohort, and the absence of alpha or paired-chain data limited detectable features. Some 16 rarely observed V segments, including chromosome 9 orphons, were excluded from the earlier analysis of a few hundred of the donors because counts were too low. Some IMGT-functional V segments, including TRBV6-2 and TRBV6-3, could not be distinguished by the 87-base-pair reads and were therefore excluded. Specific HLA alleles were associated with over 15,000 TCR beta sequences at a false discovery rate of 0.05 in a later analysis. For the cohort, immune exposure information was limited to CMV serostatus. In an earlier analysis of 587 of the donors, most TCR beta V segments were observed in productive rearrangements about 87% or about 30% of the time, broadly matching IMGT annotations. In a later analysis, most CMV-associated TCR beta chains were found to appear HLA-restricted, with HLA associations seemingly driven largely by CMV exposure. Because HLA typing was unavailable for some donors at each locus, only the typed subset was used in association tests. Three of the identified cytomegalovirus-associated TCR beta chains were confirmed in vitro to be specific for cytomegalovirus antigens. A cluster of highly shared sequence variants was judged likely to be a technical artifact of the sequencing pipeline. A later analysis reported that several top co-occurrence clusters appeared linked to parvovirus B19, influenza, CMV and Epstein-Barr virus. Most TCR sequences were seen in very few donors, while some public TCRs were found in many individuals. A further reported finding was that TCR beta sequences accurately predicted the HLA-A and HLA-B alleles for most subjects in the first cohort.

The cohort was made up of under 800 healthy bone marrow donors. Cohort members were all nominally healthy when sampled, although unrecorded immune exposures were likely present. The donor was CMV seronegative and was included in the group of hundreds of seronegative cohort members. Each donor provided a peripheral blood sample, and peripheral blood mononuclear cells were used for TCR beta sequencing. Genomic DNA was extracted from the blood cell samples with the Qiagen DNeasy Blood Extraction Kit. Via the germline V gene, CDR1 is SNHLY and CDR2 FYNNEI. Reading from cysteine to phenylalanine, the CDR3 counts 13 amino acids. Only CDR3 DNA is held: 39 bases, read in frame from base 1. About this clone: The clone's antigen remains unknown. An end of the junction differs from the germline gene, which may be a read error.

The library was made by the immunoSEQ multiplex PCR assay. The multiplex PCR relied on a mix of 60 forward primers for TCR Vbeta segments and 13 reverse primers for TCR Jbeta segments. The CDR3 region of rearranged TCR beta genes was amplified from genomic DNA by a multiplex PCR assay. Amplified TCR beta libraries were sequenced as 87-base-pair reads on the Illumina HiSeq System. As for the authors' bioinformatics: A later analysis counted tens of millions of unique TCR beta chains across the 550 to 800 repertoires, and roughly 10 million of these chains were shared by at least two donors. Raw reads were error-corrected and collapsed into unique sequences with a nearest-neighbor algorithm that merged closely related sequences to remove PCR and sequencing errors. CDR3 sequences were aligned to IMGT reference sequences to assign V, D and J gene segments. Each retained sequence needed at least a six-nucleotide match to both a V gene segment and a J gene segment. Rearrangements were called productive when the CDR3 lacked stop codons and stayed in frame with V and J; all others were non-productive. CDR3 was defined according to IMGT convention as the region running from the second conserved V-encoded cysteine to the conserved J-encoded phenylalanine. The earlier analysis of about 590 of the donors excluded sequences that lacked an unambiguous match to a single V gene segment. An earlier analysis of 500 to 700 of the donors classified V segments as functional when productive rearrangements were above 56.7% and as segregating when the standard deviation between donors was above 5%. A statistical classification framework was built for diagnosing cytomegalovirus status from the catalog of TCR beta chain sequences. In a later analysis, TCR nucleotide sequences were compared against IMGT/GENE-DB human TR gene sequences so that V and J genes could be assigned. Using the TCRdist pipeline, a later analysis assigned CDR3 sequences along with most-parsimonious VDJ recombination scenarios. In a later analysis, every TCR beta chain was defined by the combination of its CDR3 amino acid sequence and its V-gene family, and reads without a unique V-gene family were dropped. A later analysis removed several hundred highly shared, low-generation-probability nucleotide sequences to deal with suspected cross-contamination and a sequencing artifact. A later analysis calculated a clonal expansion index for each public chain from normalized within-repertoire ranks of inferred template counts. In a later analysis, generation probabilities were computed using a VDJ recombination model fitted to out-of-frame rearrangements, and the results were checked against IGoR. In a later analysis, hypergeometric tests were used to score TCR-TCR, TCR-HLA and TCR-CMV co-occurrence, with a repertoire-size bias correction applied to TCR pairs. In a later analysis, false discovery rates were estimated by permuting HLA or CMV assignments 20 times. In a later analysis, co-occurring TCRs were grouped using DBSCAN, with TCRdist sequence similarity added in when clustering inside HLA-allele-positive subsets. Repertoires with fewer than 30,000 or more than 120,000 public chains, plus five repertoires with anomalous nucleotide sharing, were excluded from co-occurrence clustering. The table was pulled from immuneACCESS by TCRdb, which kept in-frame rearrangements only. Such tables lose some clones; where checked, under half of the loss comes from unresolved V genes, and the rest has no known cause. V and J calls and clone size follow that table, whereas D and trimming were derived from the DNA. The sample table lists about 120,000 clones, roughly 80% of them with a count of one. The biggest ten clones account for 2% to 3% of the sample.

Sequencing input: PBMCs. This chain is built from TRBV2 and TRBJ2-7; TRBD2 is possibly the D segment (5 matching bases). This receptor was obtained from a female donor in good health and CMV-seronegative. The CDR3 region reads CASKVDWSAPSGF. The DNA sequence follows: TGTGCCAGCAAAGTTGATTGGAGTGCCCCGAGCGGATTC.